This TCR beta chain was recovered during a study of OX40 agonist ivuxolimab in advanced cancers. The overall study: Eligibility rules accepted prior anti-PD-1, anti-PD-L1 or anti-CTLA-4 therapy, and under 45% had some. Study-wide findings and caveats: Low normalized T-cell clonal expansion was also seen in some nonresponders. Clonal expansion from baseline to week 6 occurred in both CD4+ and CD8+ T cells.

Regarding this clone: The antigen is undetermined.

The junction had 4 bases not matched to a gene; V was cut back by 3 bases and J by 0 bases. The germline CDR1 and CDR2 sequences are MNHEY and SVGAGI. The CDR3 is made up of 15 amino acids. Sequencing was performed with immunoSEQ multiplex PCR; in TCRdb, only in-frame clones are kept and a portion is missing. The sample lists 82,000 or so clones, roughly 90% occurring once. The sequencing used CD4+ or CD8+ T cells sorted from blood, collected in a trial of the OX40 agonist ivuxolimab. The chain uses TRBV6-5 and TRBJ2-7, with TRBD2 matching over 8 bases. The receptor was derived from an adult with an advanced solid tumor such as melanoma, head and neck, liver or kidney cancer. CDR3 sequence reads: CASSYRGGPSYEQYF. CDR3 coding DNA: TGTGCCAGCAGTTATCGGGGGGGCCCCTCCTACGAGCAGTACTTC.